The 29 T cell receptor beta chains in this list originate from one sample, sequenced in a study of T cell responses to AZD1222 COVID-19 vaccine. Here immunoSEQ multiplex PCR was the method, and the copy in TCRdb shows in-frame clones only, minus some. The table includes 90,000 to 150,000 clones, 70% to 90% detected once. The sample was peripheral blood, taken on day 0 of AZD1222 vaccination. The source of these receptors is an adult in good health.

V usage is TRBV19 and J usage is TRBJ2-2; TRBD1 agrees at 9 bases. V gave up 7 bases and J gave up 6 bases; unmatched junction bases: 6. The CDR3 runs 14 residues. The V gene's germline CDR1 is LNHDA and CDR2 SQIVND (reference sequence). CDR3 DNA: TGTGCCAGTACACGGGACAGGGTGGCCGGGGAGCTGTTTTTT. It is translated as CASTRDRVAGELFF. Complete variable domain (other parts from reference TRBV19 and TRBJ2-2): DGGITQSPKYLFRKEGQNVTLSCEQNLNHDAMYWYRQDPGQGLRLIYYSQIVNDFQKGDIAEGYSVSREKKESFPLTVTSAQKNPTAFYLCASTRDRVAGELFFGEGSRLTVL.

The chain carries TRBV6-5 and TRBJ2-5; D unresolved. This CDR3 region has 11 residues. The V and J ends lost 6 bases and 7 bases respectively, with 9 bases between them. Germline values: CDR1 MNHEY, CDR2 SVGAGI. In nucleotides, the CDR3 is TGTGCCAGCAGGGTAGTTGTGACCCAGTACTTC. It translates to CASRVVVTQYF.

The chain uses TRBV19 and TRBJ1-1; TRBD1 matches at 7 bases. Germline trimming cut 5 bases from V and 4 bases from J; bases unmatched to any gene: 7. The CDR3 loop spans 14 amino acids. Germline V gives CDR1 LNHDA, CDR2 SQIVND (reference sequence). The CDR3 loop reads CASSARQGTTEAFF. CDR3 DNA: TGTGCCAGTAGTGCCCGACAGGGAACCACTGAAGCTTTCTTT.

The chain joins TRBV7-9 to TRBJ2-7; the D is unclear. Germline V CDR1 and CDR2: SEHNR, FQNEAQ (reference sequence). V was cut by 6 bases and J by 5 bases, with 11 bases left in between. This CDR3 spans 12 amino acids. The DNA for the CDR3 is TGTGCCAGCAGTCCTCCGTCCCACGAGCAGTACTTC. Protein sequence: CASSPPSHEQYF.

This chain joins TRBV11-2 and TRBJ2-7, with a possible D match to TRBD1 (6 bases). The V end was cut by 4 bases, the J end by 4 bases, with 17 bases between. Per the germline V gene, CDR1 is SGHAT and CDR2 is FQNNGV. The CDR3 is 15 amino acids. Here the CDR3 reads CASSSDGTPQYEQYF. The CDR3 bases are TGTGCCAGCAGCTCCGACGGGACACCCCAATACGAGCAGTACTTC.

The chain joins TRBV19 to TRBJ2-3; tentative D call: TRBD2 (6 bases). Germline-derived CDR1 and CDR2 are LNHDA and SQIVND (reference sequence). Trimming took off 7 bases at V and 0 bases at J, with 17 bases between the two ends. CDR3 length: 16 residues. This CDR3 reads CASTPLVAASTDTQYF. CDR3 coding DNA: TGTGCCAGTACCCCGTTAGTAGCGGCTAGCACAGATACGCAGTATTTT.

The rearrangement joins TRBV29-1 to TRBJ2-5, with TRBD2 as a possible D gene (6 bases). Germline CDR1 and CDR2: SQVTM and ANQGSEA. The length of the CDR3 is 12 residues. V lost 4 bases to trimming and J lost 5 bases, with 11 bases between them. The CDR3 DNA reads as TGCAGCGTTGTAACTAGCTTGGAGACCCAGTACTTC. This codes for CSVVTSLETQYF. Using reference TRBV29-1 and TRBJ2-5 for the parts outside the CDR3, the full variable domain is SAVISQKPSRDICQRGTSLTIQCQVDSQVTMMFWYRQQPGQSLTLIATANQGSEATYESGFVIDKFPISRPNLTFSTLTVSNMSPEDSSIYLCSVVTSLETQYFGPGTRLLVL.

This clone has just one count. The V call is TRBV6-5, the J call TRBJ2-2; perhaps TRBD2 as D (6 bases). The CDR3 length is 15 residues. In germline, CDR1 is MNHEY, CDR2 SVGAGI. V lost 7 bases and J 0 bases, leaving 12 bases between the germline ends. Here the CDR3 DNA reads TGTGCCAGCAATCCCGGGACTGCGAACACCGGGGAGCTGTTTTTT. This codes for CASNPGTANTGELFF.

The rearrangement uses TRBV19 and TRBJ2-7, with TRBD1 identical over 7 bases. CDR1 LNHDA and CDR2 SQIVND come from the germline V gene (reference sequence). The trim removed 4 bases at V and 3 bases at J, leaving 6 bases unmatched. This CDR3 has 14 residues. CDR3 in amino acids: CASSNRQGSYEQYF. The CDR3, as DNA: TGTGCCAGTAGTAACCGACAGGGAAGCTACGAGCAGTACTTC.

The CDR3 here is CASSSNGPYNEQFF. The CDR3 nucleotides read TGTGCCAGCAGTTCGAACGGCCCTTACAATGAGCAGTTCTTC. V gene TRBV6-5 combines with J gene TRBJ2-1; no firm D call. Per the germline V gene, CDR1 is MNHEY and CDR2 is SVGAGI. V lost 4 bases to trimming and J lost 4 bases, with 11 bases between them. This CDR3 is 14 amino acids long.

J is TRBJ2-1 and V is TRBV6-2 or TRBV6-3; the D gene is possibly TRBD1 (5 bases). The CDR3 totals 13 residues. Trimming cost V 4 bases and J 7 bases, with 11 bases left between them. CDR1 and CDR2 from the germline V gene are MNHEY and SVGEGT. The CDR3 loop reads CASSSQEGNEQFF. For the CDR3, the DNA is TGTGCCAGCAGTTCACAGGAAGGGAATGAGCAGTTCTTC.

The chain is built from TRBV19 and TRBJ1-1; D uncertain. The V end was cut by 5 bases, the J end by 1 base, with 8 bases between. Per germline, CDR1 LNHDA and CDR2 SQIVND (reference sequence). CDR3 length: 13 residues. CDR3 in amino acids: CASSAQQNTEAFF. The CDR3 DNA reads as TGTGCCAGTAGTGCACAACAGAACACTGAAGCTTTCTTT.

V usage is TRBV10-3 and J usage is TRBJ2-1, with a weak D call TRBD2 (6 bases). The CDR3 consists of 16 residues. The ends were cut back, 0 bases at V and 0 bases at J, with 9 bases in the middle. Germline lookup yields CDR1 ENHRY and CDR2 SYGVKD. Here the CDR3 reads CAISESGGASYNEQFF. The CDR3 nucleotides are TGTGCCATCAGTGAGTCTGGAGGGGCCTCCTACAATGAGCAGTTCTTC.

The chain couples TRBV7-9 to TRBJ1-6; 9 bases are a match to TRBD1. J gave up 5 bases and V 4 bases, and 3 bases lay outside the gene matches. This CDR3 is 15 amino acids long. Germline V gene data show CDR1 as SEHNR and CDR2 as FQNEAQ (reference sequence). DNA of the CDR3: TGTGCCAGCAGCTCTCGACAGGGGGATAATTCACCCCTCCACTTT. It codes for CASSSRQGDNSPLHF. The whole variable domain, filled in from reference TRBV7-9 and TRBJ1-6, reads DTGVSQNPRHKITKRGQNVTFRCDPISEHNRLYWYRQTLGQGPEFLTYFQNEAQLEKSRLLSDRFSAERPKGSFSTLEIQRTEQGDSAMYLCASSSRQGDNSPLHFGNGTRLTVT.

The V and J genes are TRBV28 and TRBJ2-3, with D hard to call. Germline CDR1 MDHEN, CDR2 SYDVKM. Trimming took off 4 bases at V and 6 bases at J, with 8 bases between the two ends. This CDR3 spans 12 amino acids. The CDR3 nucleotides read TGTGCCAGCAGTTCCCAGGTGGATACGCAGTATTTT. Protein sequence: CASSSQVDTQYF.

A few counts support this clone. The CDR3 DNA reads as TGTGCCAGAAGCTTGGGTGGTACCCGACAGGCACCCTCTGGAAACACCATATATTTT. It yields the protein CARSLGGTRQAPSGNTIYF. The chain carries TRBV5-3 and TRBJ1-3, with D possibly being TRBD1 (6 bases). TRBV5-3 is an open reading frame, and its role is uncertain. V lost 0 bases and J lost 0, with 19 bases in between. This CDR3 region has 19 residues.

The chain is built from TRBV27 and TRBJ2-7; D may be TRBD2 (6 bases). The CDR3 is 16 amino acids. V gave up 4 bases and J gave up 4 bases, with 20 bases separating them. Germline V gene data show CDR1 as MNHEY and CDR2 as SMNVEV (reference sequence). The CDR3 nucleotides read TGTGCCAGCAGTTCAATAGGAGGGCCCCACCCGTACGAGCAGTACTTC. Residues: CASSSIGGPHPYEQYF.

This chain joins TRBV2 and TRBJ2-1; D could derive from TRBD1 or TRBD2 (5 bases each). CDR1 and CDR2 (germline): SNHLY, FYNNEI. V was trimmed by 6 bases and J by 2 bases, leaving 14 bases between them. The CDR3 covers 15 residues. The CDR3 loop is CASRSPGRTYNEQFF. DNA of the CDR3: TGTGCCAGCAGGAGTCCGGGACGAACCTACAATGAGCAGTTCTTC.

This clone came up once. The chain recombines TRBV6-6 with TRBJ1-6, with D perhaps TRBD1 (5 bases). Germline CDR1 is MNHNY and CDR2 is SVGAGI (reference sequence). V was pared by 2 bases and J by 9 bases, with 11 bases between. The CDR3 spans 14 residues. In DNA, the CDR3 is TGTGCCAGCAGTTACGAAGGGGCACCTTCACCCCTCCACTTT. It is translated as CASSYEGAPSPLHF.

The rearrangement links TRBV9 to TRBJ1-2; D remains ambiguous. This CDR3 spans 13 amino acids. The V gene lost 5 bases and the J gene lost 11 bases, with 19 bases spanning the gap. Per the germline V gene, CDR1 is SGDLS and CDR2 is YYNGEE. CDR3 sequence (DNA): TGTGCCAGCAGGCGAGAAGGAACAAATTGGTACACCTTC. The encoded protein is CASRREGTNWYTF.

CDR3 DNA sequence: TGTGCCAGCAGTTCAGGTGGACAGAGCAATTTTGGCTACACCTTC. This sequence encodes CASSSGGQSNFGYTF. The chain combines TRBV28 with TRBJ1-2; a possible D gene is TRBD1 (6 bases). The germline V gene has CDR1 MDHEN and CDR2 SYDVKM. The CDR3 length is 15 residues. V was cut by 4 bases and J by 7 bases, with 19 bases left in between.

The chain is built from TRBV19 and TRBJ2-7; 11 bases match TRBD1. The CDR3 has 18 amino acids. Trimming removed 9 bases from V and 1 base from J; junction bases left unmatched: 17. CDR1 and CDR2 from the germline V gene are LNHDA and SQIVND (reference sequence). CDR3 in amino acids: CARFPEGQGGDASYEQYF. The CDR3 bases are TGTGCCAGATTCCCGGAGGGACAGGGGGGAGACGCGTCCTACGAGCAGTACTTC.

The CDR3 loop reads CASSSGRETGELFF. The CDR3 DNA follows: TGCGCCAGCTCTAGCGGGCGAGAAACCGGGGAGCTGTTTTTT. The V call is TRBV5-1, the J call TRBJ2-2, with TRBD2 matching 8 bases. Per germline, CDR1 SGHRS and CDR2 YFSETQ. The CDR3 length is 14 residues. Trimming at V came to 7 bases and at J to 5 bases, leaving 7 bases not matched to a gene. Based on the CDR3 plus reference TRBV5-1 and TRBJ2-2, the full variable domain is KAGVTQTPRYLIKTRGQQVTLSCSPISGHRSVSWYQQTPGQGLQFLFEYFSETQRNKGNFPGRFSGRQFSNSRSEMNVSTLELGDSALYLCASSSGRETGELFFGEGSRLTVL.

The rearrangement joins TRBV3-1 (or the pseudogene TRBV3-2) to TRBJ1-1; no reliable D call. The CDR3 loop spans 13 amino acids. Germline V gene sequence: CDR1 LGHDT, CDR2 YNNKEL (reference sequence). Trimming left V 0 bases short and J 3 bases short, with 5 bases between. The CDR3 loop reads CASSQDTDTEAFF. The DNA for the CDR3 is TGTGCCAGCAGCCAAGATACAGACACTGAAGCTTTCTTT.

The chain is built from TRBV7-2 and TRBJ2-5; possibly TRBD1 or TRBD2 for D (6 bases each). Trimming left V 5 bases short and J 7 bases short, with 17 bases between. This CDR3 is built from 14 residues. Germline CDR1 SGHTA, CDR2 FQGNSA. CDR3 loop: CASSQGRGAGTQYF. In DNA form, the CDR3 reads TGTGCCAGCAGCCAGGGGCGGGGAGCCGGGACCCAGTACTTC.

The chain is built from TRBV25-1 and TRBJ1-2, with D possibly matching TRBD1 (6 bases). Germline V CDR1 and CDR2: MGHDK, SYGVNS. The CDR3 sequence is 15 residues long. Trimming took 5 bases from V and 7 from J, leaving 20 bases between them. CDR3 bases: TGTGCCAGCAGTCCCAATGGGAGGGGGTATTCTGGCTACACCTTC. This codes for CASSPNGRGYSGYTF.

The V call is TRBV9, the J call TRBJ1-1, with D tentatively TRBD1 (6 bases). The CDR3 totals 14 residues. With 2 bases removed from V and 3 bases from J, the gap between germline ends came to 11 bases. Germline CDR1 reads SGDLS; CDR2 reads YYNGEE. CDR3 protein: CASSVRGGDTEAFF. CDR3 coding DNA: TGTGCCAGCAGCGTCCGAGGGGGTGACACTGAAGCTTTCTTT. Based on the CDR3 plus reference TRBV9 and TRBJ1-1, the full variable domain is DSGVTQTPKHLITATGQRVTLRCSPRSGDLSVYWYQQSLDQGLQFLIQYYNGEERAKGNILERFSAQQFPDLHSELNLSSLELGDSALYFCASSVRGGDTEAFFGQGTRLTVV.

This rearrangement joins TRBV7-6 to TRBJ1-1, with D uncertain. The length of the CDR3 is 12 residues. Germline V gene lookup returns CDR1 SGHVS and CDR2 FNYEAQ. Trimming pared 6 bases from V and 0 bases from J, leaving 5 bases between. For the CDR3, the DNA is TGTGCCAGCAGTTCGATGAACACTGAAGCTTTCTTT. This sequence encodes CASSSMNTEAFF.

V gene TRBV4-2 combines with J gene TRBJ2-7; TRBD1 matches 9 bases. The CDR3 spans 15 residues. V lost 0 bases to trimming and J lost 1 base; unmatched junction nucleotides: 1. CDR1 LGHNA and CDR2 YNFKEQ come from the germline V gene. This CDR3 is CASSQDGTGSYEQYF. For the CDR3, the DNA is TGTGCCAGCAGCCAAGATGGGACAGGGTCCTACGAGCAGTACTTC.